This passage covers 21 T cell receptor beta chains from one sample sequenced in a study of metastatic and nonmetastatic thyroid tumors. TCRdb redid the clone calls on the PCR reads using MiXCR. Of roughly 10,000 clones in the sample, less than 50% were seen once. All patients were untreated before thyroid surgery. Sequencing was performed on tumor tissue. The receptors derive from a female donor with papillary thyroid cancer or a benign thyroid nodule (not recorded which). Some clones in this sample may be carry-over from other donors' samples.

This chain uses TRBV30 with TRBJ2-1; D is possibly TRBD2 (5 bases). The V gene lost 3 bases and the J gene lost 3 bases, with 6 bases spanning the gap. The germline V gene encodes CDR1 GTSNPN and CDR2 SVGIG (reference sequence). CDR3 length: 12 residues. The CDR3 region is CAWSGIYNEQFF. The CDR3 DNA reads as TGTGCCTGGAGCGGGATCTACAATGAGCAGTTCTTC.

The table lists this clone with many counts. J is TRBJ1-1 and V is TRBV28; D remains unclear. Germline V gene lookup returns CDR1 MDHEN and CDR2 SYDVKM. Trimming pared 8 bases from V and 1 base from J, leaving 14 bases between. CDR3 size: 14 residues. The CDR3: CASGRQAGNTEAFF. The CDR3 DNA sequence: TGTGCCAGCGGCCGCCAGGCAGGGAACACTGAAGCTTTCTTT.

The chain has TRBV5-1 and TRBJ1-6; the D gene is possibly TRBD1 (5 bases). Germline CDR1 and CDR2: SGHRS and YFSETQ. The CDR3 contains 15 residues. Trimming left V 5 bases short and J 8 bases short, with 17 bases between. CDR3 sequence (DNA): TGCGCCAGCAGACCTACTAGCAGGGTCGATTCACCCCTCCACTTT. Translated, it gives CASRPTSRVDSPLHF.

The V and J genes are TRBV11-3 and TRBJ1-1; D is uncertain. V was shortened by 1 base and J by 8 bases, with 11 bases between the two germline ends. The CDR3 runs to 13 residues. Germline V gene lookup returns CDR1 SGHNT and CDR2 YENEEA. The CDR3 DNA sequence: TGTGCCAGCAGCTTAGGAGCCTACGGGGAAGCTTTCTTT. This encodes CASSLGAYGEAFF.

This clone was seen more than once but under ten times. The V gene is TRBV7-8, the J gene TRBJ2-2; TRBD2 might be the D (5 bases). This CDR3 contains 16 residues. V was cut by 2 bases and J by 0 bases, with 10 bases left in between. CDR1 is SGHVS and CDR2 is FQNEAQ in the germline V gene. CDR3 coding DNA: TGTGCCAGCAGCTTAACTAGGGCCCCGAACACCGGGGAGCTGTTTTTT. This gives the protein CASSLTRAPNTGELFF.

The chain recombines TRBV7-8 with TRBJ2-1; D gene uncertain. The CDR3 has 14 residues. With 5 bases removed from V and 10 bases from J, the gap between germline ends came to 18 bases. Germline V gene sequence: CDR1 SGHVS, CDR2 FQNEAQ. The CDR3 spells CASSTRHGAEEQFF. The CDR3 coding sequence is TGTGCCAGCAGCACCCGACATGGCGCCGAAGAGCAGTTCTTC.

The table lists this clone with a few counts. An end of the junction does not agree with germline; a read error may underlie this. The chain combines TRBV12-3 or TRBV12-4 with TRBJ2-2; D gene uncertain. This CDR3 contains 12 residues. CDR3 region: CANSLIYGELFF. The CDR3 DNA is TGTGCCAACAGTTTAATCTACGGGGAGCTGTTTTTT.

The rearrangement links TRBV12-3 or TRBV12-4 to TRBJ1-1, with a tentative D call TRBD1 (5 bases). This CDR3 is built from 14 residues. The ends were cut back, 6 bases at V and 5 bases at J, with 16 bases in the middle. The CDR3 DNA follows: TGTGCCAGCAGAATAGGGTTTGAGGGGACTGAAGCTTTCTTT. Amino acids: CASRIGFEGTEAFF.

This chain connects TRBV20-1 to TRBJ1-5; D gene unclear. This CDR3 comprises 12 residues. Germline loops: CDR1 DFQATT, CDR2 SNEGSKA (reference sequence). The ends were cut back, 0 bases at V and 6 bases at J, with 6 bases in the middle. This CDR3 reads CSARDGGQPQHF. The CDR3 region has the DNA TGCAGTGCTAGAGATGGCGGTCAGCCCCAGCATTTT.

V usage is TRBV5-5 and J usage is TRBJ2-2; 9 nucleotides agree with TRBD2. J lost 4 bases, V lost 3 bases, and 7 bases had no gene match. The CDR3 contains 16 residues. The V gene's germline CDR1 is SGHKS and CDR2 YYEKEE (reference sequence). The CDR3 nucleotides are TGTGCCAGCAGCTCCGCGGGAGGGCAGGTCACCGGGGAGCTGTTTTTT. It is translated as CASSSAGGQVTGELFF.

The V and J genes are TRBV20-1 and TRBJ2-7, with D possibly TRBD1 on 5 matching bases. This CDR3 is built from 13 residues. The V gene's germline CDR1 is DFQATT and CDR2 SNEGSKA (reference sequence). The V gene lost 3 bases and the J gene lost 6 bases, with 15 bases spanning the gap. CDR3 sequence (DNA): TGCAGTGCTAGGATCACAGGTATTATCGAGCAGTACTTC. It codes for CSARITGIIEQYF.

The DNA of the CDR3 is TGTGCCAGCAGGTCTAGCGGGGGGTCCTACGAGCAGTACTTC. This translates into CASRSSGGSYEQYF. The chain couples TRBV7-2 to TRBJ2-7; 11 bases line up with TRBD2. V trimming: 6 bases; J trimming: 1 base; junction bases outside the gene matches: 2. The CDR3 length is 14 residues. The germline V gene has CDR1 SGHTA and CDR2 FQGNSA.

There are a few counts of this clone. The chain uses TRBV12-3 or TRBV12-4 and TRBJ2-5; D might be TRBD1 (7 bases). The V gene lost 4 bases and the J gene lost 9 bases, with 18 bases spanning the gap. This CDR3 has 14 residues. The CDR3 loop reads CASSSTQGGMAQYF. The DNA for the CDR3 is TGTGCCAGCAGTTCCACCCAGGGGGGCATGGCCCAGTACTTC.

The CDR3 sequence is CASSEERQGPIEQYF. In nucleotides, the CDR3 is TGTGCCAGCAGTGAAGAGAGGCAGGGCCCCATCGAGCAGTATTTT. This chain connects TRBV2 to TRBJ2-3, with D possibly TRBD1 on 5 matching bases. Trimming removed 1 base at V and 11 bases at J, with 19 bases between. Germline CDR1 and CDR2: SNHLY and FYNNEI. The CDR3 extends over 15 amino acids.

CDR3 bases: TGTGCCAGCAGCTTATCCAGGACCTATGGCTACACCTTC. Translated, it gives CASSLSRTYGYTF. The chain is built from TRBV13 and TRBJ1-2; D gene uncertain. The CDR3 consists of 13 residues. Trimming removed 2 bases from V and 4 bases from J, with 8 bases in between. CDR1 is PRHDT and CDR2 is FYEKMQ in the germline V gene (reference sequence).

This clone is deemed medium-sized (0.01 to 0.1%). The J gene is TRBJ2-3, the V gene TRBV5-6; 11 nucleotides agree with TRBD2. The CDR3 consists of 17 residues. Unmatched junction bases numbered 6, after V lost 3 bases and J lost 0 bases. CDR1 is SGHDT, CDR2 YYEEEE, per germline. The chain's CDR3 is CASSSVAGGPSTDTQYF. In DNA form, the CDR3 reads TGTGCCAGCAGCTCAGTAGCGGGGGGGCCTAGCACAGATACGCAGTATTTT.

This clone was counted between two and nine times. V gene TRBV28 combines with J gene TRBJ2-5; possible D gene TRBD2, 5 bases. This CDR3 region has 14 residues. V dropped 2 bases and J dropped 4 bases, with 11 bases sitting between them. The germline gives CDR1 MDHEN, CDR2 SYDVKM. The CDR3 here is CASSLRADGETQYF. The CDR3 DNA follows: TGTGCCAGCAGTTTACGAGCGGATGGAGAGACCCAGTACTTC.

The chain uses TRBV30 and TRBJ2-1; D not certain. V was cut by 0 bases and J by 0 bases, with 6 bases left in between. CDR3 length: 14 residues. Germline CDR1 GTSNPN, CDR2 SVGIG (reference sequence). Here the CDR3 reads CAWSVHSSYNEQFF. In DNA, the CDR3 is TGTGCCTGGAGTGTACACAGCTCCTACAATGAGCAGTTCTTC.

The chain combines TRBV19 with TRBJ2-2, with 7 bases identical to TRBD2. The germline V gene encodes CDR1 LNHDA and CDR2 SQIVND (reference sequence). V lost 6 bases to trimming and J lost 1 base; unmatched junction nucleotides: 8. There are 16 residues in the CDR3. The CDR3 DNA reads as TGTGCCAGTAGAAAGGCGGCTAGCGGGAACACCGGGGAGCTGTTTTTT. It yields the protein CASRKAASGNTGELFF. Looking up the rest from reference TRBV19 and TRBJ2-2 gives the full variable domain: DGGITQSPKYLFRKEGQNVTLSCEQNLNHDAMYWYRQDPGQGLRLIYYSQIVNDFQKGDIAEGYSVSREKKESFPLTVTSAQKNPTAFYLCASRKAASGNTGELFFGEGSRLTVL.

The gene calls are TRBV6-1 and TRBJ1-2; 11 nucleotides line up with TRBD1. Germline values: CDR1 MNHNS, CDR2 SASEGT. Trimming removed 6 bases from V and 8 bases from J; junction bases left unmatched: 8. This CDR3 is built from 14 residues. DNA of the CDR3: TGTGCCAGCAGCGGACAGGGGGCGATGGGGGGCTACACCTTC. Protein: CASSGQGAMGGYTF.

The chain links TRBV6-1 to TRBJ2-1, with D hard to call. Per germline, CDR1 MNHNS and CDR2 SASEGT. Trimming removed 5 bases at V and 7 bases at J, with 12 bases between. CDR3 length: 13 residues. This chain's CDR3 is CASSLTILNEQFF. The DNA of the CDR3 is TGTGCCAGCAGTCTAACTATCCTAAATGAGCAGTTCTTC.